The next 15 T cell receptor beta chains were all read from a single sample in a study of T cells in Graves' hyperthyroidism and ophthalmopathy. Amplification of TCR beta CDR3 regions was performed using RNA transcripts as template. The TCR CDR3 was amplified in a first-round RT-PCR using the HTBI primer set. TCRdb reprocessed the multiplex PCR reads with MiXCR, giving one entry per CDR3 protein. The sample holds 150,000 to 200,000 distinct CDR3 sequences, 17% seen once. The sample taken for sequencing was blood. These receptors originate from a woman between 45 and 60 years old with Graves' hyperthyroidism.

The sample holds many counts of this clonotype. The chain carries TRBV6-5 and TRBJ1-2; D gene ambiguous. Germline CDR1 MNHEY, CDR2 SVGAGI. V was pared by 0 bases and J by 7 bases, with 15 bases between. The CDR3 has 15 residues. CDR3 nucleotides: TGTGCCAGCAGTTACTCTGGCCTTCGGGCGGGTGGCTACACCTTC. Its protein is CASSYSGLRAGGYTF.

A remark on this clonotype: A read error is possible here, since a much larger clone lies one base away. The final CDR3 position lacks the conserved phenylalanine or tryptophan, pointing to a likely read error. The chain employs TRBV28 and TRBJ1-1, with unresolved D. Germline assignment: CDR1 MDHEN and CDR2 SYDVKM. There are 17 residues in the CDR3. V dropped 0 bases and J dropped 1 base, with 15 bases sitting between them. This chain's CDR3 is CASSLWLRTHQNTEAFS. The CDR3 DNA reads as TGTGCCAGCAGTTTATGGTTACGAACTCATCAGAACACTGAAGCTTTCTCT.

The rearrangement uses TRBV27 and TRBJ1-4; D ambiguous. V was cut by 7 bases and J by 0 bases, with 12 bases left in between. This CDR3 has 15 residues. Germline assignment: CDR1 MNHEY and CDR2 SMNVEV (reference sequence). The CDR3 coding sequence is TGTGCCAGCACCAGTCGAAGGACAACTAATGAAAAACTGTTTTTT. Translating it yields CASTSRRTTNEKLFF.

In its sample, this clonotype was seen many times. The chain recombines TRBV19 with TRBJ2-1; D remains unclear. Trimming cost V 1 base and J 5 bases, with 9 bases left between them. The CDR3 length is 14 residues. From germline, CDR1 is LNHDA and CDR2 SQIVND (reference sequence). The CDR3 DNA reads as TGTGCCAGTAGTATAGGATCCCGGCACAATGAGCAGTTCTTC. As protein: CASSIGSRHNEQFF. Supplemented by reference TRBV19 and TRBJ2-1, the full variable domain reads DGGITQSPKYLFRKEGQNVTLSCEQNLNHDAMYWYRQDPGQGLRLIYYSQIVNDFQKGDIAEGYSVSREKKESFPLTVTSAQKNPTAFYLCASSIGSRHNEQFFGPGTRLTVL.

This clonotype was seen repeatedly, ten times or more. The chain recombines TRBV2 with TRBJ1-1; D call uncertain. Germline CDR1 reads SNHLY; CDR2 reads FYNNEI. Trimming took 1 base from V and 1 from J, leaving 10 bases between them. CDR3 length: 15 amino acids. The CDR3 DNA follows: TGTGCCAGCAGTGAAGTCAGGAGCCGGAACACTGAAGCTTTCTTT. As protein: CASSEVRSRNTEAFF.

The sample holds many counts of this clonotype. V and J are TRBV12-3 or TRBV12-4 and TRBJ1-2; 7 bases align to TRBD1. Trimming cost V 6 bases and J 4 bases; bases outside gene matches: 8. The length of the CDR3 is 14 residues. The CDR3 here is CASRQTGIGYGYTF. CDR3 nucleotide sequence: TGTGCCAGCAGACAGACAGGGATCGGCTATGGCTACACCTTC.

This clonotype was seen at least ten times. CDR3 loop: CASSLGGPNEKLFF. In DNA, the CDR3 is TGTGCCAGCAGCCTGGGGGGGCCTAATGAAAAACTGTTTTTT. The chain combines TRBV6-1 with TRBJ1-4; D may be TRBD1 (6 bases). The CDR3 covers 14 residues. Germline V gene data show CDR1 as MNHNS and CDR2 as SASEGT. V was clipped by 6 bases and J by 3 bases, with 11 bases between them.

V and J are TRBV28 and TRBJ1-1; tentatively, D is TRBD1 (5 bases). V dropped 5 bases and J dropped 3 bases, with 16 bases sitting between them. Germline values: CDR1 MDHEN, CDR2 SYDVKM. The CDR3 runs to 15 residues. Here the CDR3 reads CASSLNTMGHTEAFF. Here the CDR3 DNA reads TGTGCCAGCAGTCTAAACACGATGGGACACACTGAAGCTTTCTTT.

This clonotype was seen ten or more times. The V and J genes are TRBV7-9 and TRBJ1-4; D perhaps matches TRBD1 (5 bases). Germline-derived CDR1 and CDR2 are SEHNR and FQNEAQ (reference sequence). Trimming removed 3 bases from V and 8 bases from J, with 16 bases in between. CDR3 length equals 15 residues. DNA for the CDR3: TGTGCCAGCAGCTTGGTCCAGGGATTAAACGAAAAACTGTTTTTT. It yields the protein CASSLVQGLNEKLFF.

CDR3 DNA: TGTGCCAGTAGAGCCCGTGGGGACACTGAAGCTTTCTTT. Protein: CASRARGDTEAFF. The chain links TRBV19 to TRBJ1-1; unclear D gene. The CDR3 is made up of 13 amino acids. Trimming pared 6 bases from V and 3 bases from J, leaving 11 bases between. Germline values: CDR1 LNHDA, CDR2 SQIVND (reference sequence).

This clonotype was seen a few times. The V call is TRBV19, the J call TRBJ1-6, with 9 bases identical to TRBD1. Germline loops: CDR1 LNHDA, CDR2 SQIVND (reference sequence). With V trimmed by 6 bases and J by 0 bases, 12 bases remained unmatched. CDR3 length: 19 amino acids. CDR3 sequence (DNA): TGTGCCAGTAGCCCGATACTTGGGACAGGGAGCTCCTATAATTCACCCCTCCACTTT. Protein sequence: CASSPILGTGSSYNSPLHF.

In this sample, this clonotype turned up many times. The chain carries TRBV29-1 and TRBJ2-3, with a weak D call TRBD1 (5 bases). Germline CDR1 and CDR2: SQVTM and ANQGSEA. This CDR3 has 14 residues. V lost 6 bases, J lost 0 bases, and 13 bases lay in between. CDR3 loop: CSVPRTPSTDTQYF. The CDR3 DNA reads as TGCAGCGTCCCAAGGACACCTAGCACAGATACGCAGTATTTT.

Worth noting for this clonotype: A much bigger clone sits one base away, suggesting this may be a read error. The CDR3 nucleotides read TGCGCCAGCCGCCTTACATGGGGTCAAGAGACCCAGTACTTC. This sequence encodes CASRLTWGQETQYF. This chain joins TRBV5-1 and TRBJ2-5, with unresolved D. The length of the CDR3 is 14 residues. V was shortened by 7 bases and J by 2 bases, with 15 bases between the two germline ends. Germline CDR1 SGHRS, CDR2 YFSETQ.

The chain's CDR3 is CASSFPWMGDFDEQYF. CDR3 DNA: TGTGCCAGCAGTTTCCCCTGGATGGGGGATTTCGACGAGCAGTACTTC. This chain joins TRBV28 and TRBJ2-7; D could derive from TRBD1 or TRBD2 (5 bases each). CDR1 is MDHEN, CDR2 SYDVKM, per germline. The CDR3 has 16 residues. Trimming removed 3 bases at V and 5 bases at J, with 20 bases between.

The chain has TRBV20-1 and TRBJ1-1; TRBD1 matches 10 bases. Germline V gene sequence: CDR1 DFQATT, CDR2 SNEGSKA (reference sequence). V trimming: 6 bases; J trimming: 6 bases; junction bases outside the gene matches: 7. The CDR3 totals 13 residues. The CDR3 here is CSAPGQGQPEAFF. In DNA, the CDR3 is TGCAGTGCGCCGGGACAGGGGCAGCCTGAAGCTTTCTTT.